This entry describes one T cell receptor beta chain. These data originate in a study of blood T cell repertoires in COVID-19. Study-level information: T cells, B-cell-depleted T cells, or PBMCs provided the cDNA or gDNA that served as material.

Trimming shortened V by 0 bases and J by 0 bases, and 7 bases separated the two germline ends. The germline CDR1 and CDR2 sequences are SQVTM and ANQGSEA. The CDR3 runs to 14 residues. This table comes from immunoSEQ multiplex PCR, and its TCRdb copy is limited to in-frame clones, with some not included. The table includes about 430,000 clones, roughly 90% detected once. This TCR was sampled from a woman between 18 and 30 years old who had been exposed to COVID-19. Sequencing was performed on PBMCs or T cells enriched from blood (not recorded which). The chain has TRBV29-1 and TRBJ2-3, with no clear D. In nucleotides, the CDR3 is TGCAGCGTTGAAGATCTAGTCAGCACAGATACGCAGTATTTT. Translated: CSVEDLVSTDTQYF.